These T cell receptor beta chains were read from a single sample in a study of T-cell reconstitution after alpha-beta-depleted transplantation in children. TCRdb used MiXCR to reprocess the PCR reads, holding one entry per CDR3 protein. Of around 440,000 distinct CDR3 sequences listed, approximately 10% were seen once; the top ten hold 2% to 2.5%. This material consisted of PBMCs, taken before TCRalphabeta/CD19-depleted stem cell transplant. The receptor source for this set is a child aged 2-9 years with inherited bone marrow failure, due to receive a stem cell transplant. CDR3s include the opening cysteine and the closing phenylalanine or tryptophan. Each record gives: V gene, clone size, J gene, D gene, CDR3 protein. A D gene is named only where the DNA matches it firmly. Clone size is stated in some rows and not others, as once, few, many or a class when expanded.

V gene: TRBV28; clone size: .; J gene: TRBJ2-5; D gene: .; CDR3 protein: CASSRGRKGPETQYF
V gene: TRBV4-1; clone size: many; J gene: TRBJ2-3; D gene: TRBD1; CDR3 protein: CASSQHGQVQDTQYF
V gene: TRBV24-1; clone size: many; J gene: TRBJ2-7; D gene: .; CDR3 protein: CATSGRAGYEQYF
V gene: TRBV20-1; clone size: many; J gene: TRBJ2-3; D gene: TRBD2; CDR3 protein: CSARDRLAASTDTQYF
V gene: TRBV11-2; clone size: many; J gene: TRBJ1-1; D gene: .; CDR3 protein: CASSLGQRSSFF
V gene: TRBV7-8; clone size: many; J gene: TRBJ2-1; D gene: TRBD2; CDR3 protein: CAISLAGTKKLDNEQFF
V gene: TRBV20-1; clone size: many; J gene: TRBJ1-2; D gene: .; CDR3 protein: CSAGLYYGYTF
V gene: TRBV27; clone size: .; J gene: TRBJ2-5; D gene: .; CDR3 protein: CASSSRLRSTGTQYF
V gene: TRBV6-5; clone size: many; J gene: TRBJ2-2; D gene: TRBD1; CDR3 protein: CASDRANTGELFF
V gene: TRBV30; clone size: many; J gene: TRBJ1-1; D gene: .; CDR3 protein: CAWGTLAYTEAFF
V gene: TRBV3-1; clone size: many; J gene: TRBJ2-7; D gene: .; CDR3 protein: CASSQGGSGAYEQYF
V gene: TRBV24-1; clone size: .; J gene: TRBJ2-3; D gene: .; CDR3 protein: CATSDLLNNEDTQYF
V gene: TRBV7-2; clone size: many; J gene: TRBJ2-5; D gene: TRBD1; CDR3 protein: CASIPETGYQETQYF
V gene: TRBV3-1; clone size: many; J gene: TRBJ2-3; D gene: .; CDR3 protein: CASSQSFRESVTDTQYF
V gene: TRBV7-2; clone size: .; J gene: TRBJ2-3; D gene: TRBD2; CDR3 protein: CASSWGLAKDTQYF
V gene: TRBV30; clone size: once; J gene: TRBJ2-5; D gene: TRBD2; CDR3 protein: CAWSVRLAGGETQYF
V gene: TRBV27; clone size: many; J gene: TRBJ2-7; D gene: TRBD2; CDR3 protein: CASSDGTSGYEQYF
V gene: TRBV7-2; clone size: many; J gene: TRBJ2-1; D gene: .; CDR3 protein: CASSLQLSSYNEQFF